Below, one T cell receptor beta chain is given with its context. No antigen is known for it. TCRdb keeps only in-frame clones here, not all; method: immunoSEQ multiplex PCR. The sample lists about 80,000 clones; around nine tenths were seen once. This sample stems from a study of radiotherapy plus CTLA-4 blockade in lung cancer. Overall study context: Among all patients, 18% showed objective responses, while more than 25% had disease control.

The V and J ends lost 4 bases and 3 bases respectively, with 7 bases between them. CDR3 length: 13 amino acids. Germline CDR1 reads SGHRS; CDR2 reads YFSETQ. Receiving focal radiation plus CTLA-4 blockade with ipilimumab were patients who had chemo-refractory metastatic non-small-cell lung cancer. Notes on the study in general: Early blood T cell clone dynamics reportedly forecast response best, with interferon-beta. In blood, tumor-derived TCR clones expanded after radiotherapy plus ipilimumab.

The chain has TRBV5-1 and TRBJ2-2; no definite D call. The source was peripheral blood, collected from a patient treated with radiotherapy plus ipilimumab. The receptor was derived from a human donor with non-small cell lung cancer who had stable disease on radiotherapy plus ipilimumab. The CDR3 region has the DNA TGCGCCAGCAGCGGTGAAGACACCGGGGAGCTGTTTTTT. It specifies CASSGEDTGELFF.